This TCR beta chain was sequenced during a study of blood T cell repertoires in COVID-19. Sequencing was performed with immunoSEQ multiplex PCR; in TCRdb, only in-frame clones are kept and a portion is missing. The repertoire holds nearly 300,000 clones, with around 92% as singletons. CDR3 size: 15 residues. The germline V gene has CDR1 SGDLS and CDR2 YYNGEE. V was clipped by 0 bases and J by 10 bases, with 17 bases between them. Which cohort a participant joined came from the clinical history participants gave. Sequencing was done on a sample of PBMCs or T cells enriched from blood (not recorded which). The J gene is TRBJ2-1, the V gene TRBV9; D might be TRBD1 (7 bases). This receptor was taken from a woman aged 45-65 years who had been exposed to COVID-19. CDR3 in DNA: TGTGCCAGCAGCGTAGGGGTCGGAGGGGGCGAAGAGCAGTTCTTC. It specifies CASSVGVGGGEEQFF.